Sequencing of this T cell receptor (beta chain) was carried out in a study of blood T cell repertoires in COVID-19. Study-wide context: The cDNA or gDNA used as material had been derived from T cells, B-cell-depleted T cells, or PBMCs.

Original methodology: Reference gene primer amplification in the assay estimated nucleated cell counts. TCRdb keeps only in-frame clones here, not all; method: immunoSEQ multiplex PCR. That table is the source of V, J and clone size, and D and trimming were worked out from the DNA. Of around 200,000 clones listed, around 90% are singletons. The CDR3 has 13 residues. Germline V gene lookup returns CDR1 KGHSH and CDR2 LQKENI. Trimming at V came to 4 bases and at J to 3 bases, leaving 1 base not matched to a gene. Study members were between about 18 and 89 years old and lived in about two dozen US regions. Clinical history as reported by participants underpinned cohort assignment.

This TCR derives from a man younger than 30 with acute COVID-19. Sequenced input: PBMCs or T cells enriched from blood (not recorded which). The gene calls are TRBV18 and TRBJ1-1; 8 nucleotides line up with TRBD1. The CDR3 nucleotides are TGTGCCAGCTCACAACAGGGGGACACTGAAGCTTTCTTT. This codes for CASSQQGDTEAFF.